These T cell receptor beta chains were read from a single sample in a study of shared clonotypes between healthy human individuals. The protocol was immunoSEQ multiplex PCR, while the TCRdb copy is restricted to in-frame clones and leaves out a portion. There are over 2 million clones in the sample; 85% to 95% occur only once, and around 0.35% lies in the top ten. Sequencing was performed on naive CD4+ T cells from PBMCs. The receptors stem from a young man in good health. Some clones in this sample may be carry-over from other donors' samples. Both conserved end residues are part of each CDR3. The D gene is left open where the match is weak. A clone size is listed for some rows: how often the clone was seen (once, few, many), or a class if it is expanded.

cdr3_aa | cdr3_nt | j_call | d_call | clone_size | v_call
CASSIVSGTPSGQFF | TGTGCCAGTAGTATTGTTAGCGGGACCCCGTCAGGGCAGTTCTTC | TRBJ2-1 | TRBD2 | . | TRBV19
CASSSGTLNTEAFF | TGTGCCAGCAGCTCCGGGACCCTGAACACTGAAGCTTTCTTT | TRBJ1-1 | . | . | TRBV7-2
CASSLKGGDPKLETQYF | TGTGCCAGCAGCTTAAAGGGGGGCGACCCTAAGCTAGAGACCCAGTACTTC | TRBJ2-5 | . | . | TRBV7-3
CASSVTSGRANEQFF | TGTGCCAGCAGCGTGACTAGCGGGAGGGCCAATGAGCAGTTCTTC | TRBJ2-1 | TRBD2 | once | TRBV9
CASRVPGQGEEQYF | TGTGCCAGCAGGGTCCCGGGACAGGGGGAAGAGCAGTACTTC | TRBJ2-7 | TRBD1 | . | TRBV28
CAISPRAGEQYF | TGTGCCATCAGCCCCAGGGCGGGCGAGCAGTACTTC | TRBJ2-7 | . | . | TRBV10-3
CASSPTSRGVSTDTQYF | TGTGCCAGCAGCCCAACTTCCCGGGGCGTTAGCACAGATACGCAGTATTTT | TRBJ2-3 | . | . | TRBV7-3
CASSLVREKQGNQPQHF | TGTGCCAGCAGCTTAGTACGAGAAAAGCAGGGGAATCAGCCCCAGCATTTT | TRBJ1-5 | . | . | TRBV11-1
CASSLASRGGDTQYF | TGTGCCAGCAGCTTGGCGTCTAGAGGTGGAGATACGCAGTATTTT | TRBJ2-3 | . | . | TRBV5-5
CASSDPLTEAFF | TGTGCCAGCAGTGACCCGCTCACTGAAGCTTTCTTT | TRBJ1-1 | . | . | TRBV25-1
CASSSLYEQYF | TGCGCCAGCAGCTCCCTATACGAGCAGTACTTC | TRBJ2-7 | . | . | TRBV5-1
CAWDRFGFTDTQYF | TGTGCCTGGGACCGATTCGGGTTCACAGATACGCAGTATTTT | TRBJ2-3 | . | . | TRBV30
CASSSAYEQYF | TGTGCCAGCAGCTCCGCCTACGAGCAGTACTTC | TRBJ2-7 | . | . | TRBV7-9
CASSPHGTAAGNTIYF | TGTGCCAGCAGTCCTCATGGTACGGCTGCTGGAAACACCATATATTTT | TRBJ1-3 | . | . | TRBV27
CATTTGEVGEAFF | TGTGCCACTACGACAGGTGAGGTCGGTGAAGCTTTCTTT | TRBJ1-1 | . | few | TRBV19
CASSLDRRGYTF | TGTGCCAGCAGCTTAGACCGACGTGGCTACACCTTC | TRBJ1-2 | . | . | TRBV7-9
CSVTWTSTDTQYF | TGCAGCGTAACTTGGACGAGCACAGATACGCAGTATTTT | TRBJ2-3 | . | . | TRBV29-1
CASSWNRENTEAFF | TGTGCCAGTAGCTGGAACAGGGAGAACACTGAAGCTTTCTTT | TRBJ1-1 | . | . | TRBV19
CASTSDPSYNEQFF | TGCGCCAGCACCTCAGACCCCTCCTACAATGAGCAGTTCTTC | TRBJ2-1 | . | . | TRBV5-1
CASSERGSVGEQYF | TGTGCCAGCAGTGAGAGGGGTAGTGTTGGCGAGCAGTACTTC | TRBJ2-7 | . | . | TRBV2
CASSVAGWDYEQYF | TGTGCCAGCAGTGTGGCAGGGTGGGACTACGAGCAGTACTTC | TRBJ2-7 | . | . | TRBV6-1